This T cell receptor (beta chain) was documented in a study of T cell responses to AZD1222 COVID-19 vaccine (dated by TCRdb to about 2021). Background on the whole study: TCR sequencing was performed for about 250 trial participants, of whom about 200 were given two doses of AZD1222 and around 26 were given two doses of MenACWY control vaccine. Trial participants were enrolled by age into subgroups of 18-55, 56-69 and 70-plus years, and around 140, 26 and 57 TCR-sequenced participants, respectively, were included in these subgroups.

The time point label, read with the paper, signifies: about 28 days (+/-7) after the second vaccine dose. AZD1222 recipients with second doses at about 4 weeks or about 12 weeks were pooled, because spike-specific TCR depth and breadth did not differ between schedules. The vaccinee samples were drawn from two UK trials, COV001 and COV002, one of which was a single-blind randomized controlled phase 2/3 trial testing AZD1222 (ChAdOx1 nCoV-19) in healthy adults. Trial participant PBMC samples were collected at day 0 and day 28 after the second dose for TCRbeta chain sequencing. A word on this clone: No cognate antigen has been identified for it. Nothing much larger sits one base from this clone, and base qualities are not available.

The CDR3 regions of human TCRbeta chains were subjected to immunosequencing. Per the original workflow: TCRs in the repertoires were compared against a reference library of SARS-CoV-2-specific TCRs that had been generated with the MIRA antigen-specificity platform. Breadth was defined as the fraction of unique TCRs that were SARS-CoV-2-associated, and depth was defined as the fraction of total T cells that were SARS-CoV-2-associated. Using the MIRA data, each spike-specific TCR was mapped to the spike region that the TCR reacts to and placed in a CD4 or CD8 class. Log10-transformed breadth and depth values were compared by one-way ANOVA with Sidak's multiple comparisons tests. This is the immuneACCESS table as TCRdb keeps it, with only in-frame sequences that have V and J called. A part of the clones is gone; compared with another copy, unresolved V genes explain less than half, and the rest is unexplained. That table furnishes V, J and clone size, whereas the DNA furnished D and trimming. The sample yields about 130,000 clones; roughly 92% were counted once. 0.85% to 1.2% of the sample lies in the top ten.

Points the paper makes about the study in general: Participants were mostly white British and included more females than males, and it was suggested by the authors that clonal diversity may have been underestimated. Because no day 14 peak-response samples were available, repertoires were characterized only after the peak T cell response. After two AZD1222 doses, spike-specific TCR breadth and depth were significantly higher than at day 0 and than in MenACWY recipients. In the small 56-69-year group, the increase in depth fell short of significance, most likely because of low power. Conclusions about previously exposed vaccinees are limited because only a handful of AZD1222 recipients were SARS-CoV-2 seropositive at baseline. Epitopes outside the regions mutated in the B.1.351 and B.1.1.7 variants were reportedly recognized by nearly half of the unique spike-specific TCRs. The whole spike protein was spanned by vaccine-associated CD4 TCRs, and dominant responses were seen in regions 160-218 and 743-854.

Looking up the germline V gene yields CDR1 MNHEY and CDR2 SVGEGT. The CDR3 runs 15 amino acids, cysteine and phenylalanine included. The read is trimmed to its CDR3 DNA, 45 bases read in frame from base 1. V gives up 0 bases and J gives up 1 base, and the segment between their germline ends measures 10 bases. Recombination connected TRBV6-2 or TRBV6-3 to TRBJ2-7, with no confidently assigned D gene. The clonotype was recovered from an adult who received the AZD1222 COVID-19 vaccine. The material sequenced was peripheral blood, taken 28 days after the second AZD1222 dose. The DNA sequence is as follows: TGTGCCAGCAGTTACTCGTATAAATCTTCCTACGAGCAGTACTTC. Its translation reads: CASSYSYKSSYEQYF.